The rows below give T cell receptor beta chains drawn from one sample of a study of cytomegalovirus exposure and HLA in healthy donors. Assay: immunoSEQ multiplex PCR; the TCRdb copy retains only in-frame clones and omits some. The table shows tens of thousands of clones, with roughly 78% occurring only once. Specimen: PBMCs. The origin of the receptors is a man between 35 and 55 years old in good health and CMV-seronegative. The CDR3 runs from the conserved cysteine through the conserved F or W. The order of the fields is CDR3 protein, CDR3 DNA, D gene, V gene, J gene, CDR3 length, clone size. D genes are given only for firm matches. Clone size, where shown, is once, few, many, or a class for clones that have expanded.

CDR3: CASSVGQEGYTF
DNA: TGTGCCAGCAGCGTAGGACAGGAAGGCTACACCTTC
D: TRBD1
V: TRBV28
J: TRBJ1-2
length: 12
size: .

CDR3: CASSFPGQGYSNQPQHF
DNA: TGTGCCAGCAGTTTCCCGGGACAGGGTTATAGCAATCAGCCCCAGCATTTT
D: TRBD1
V: TRBV28
J: TRBJ1-5
length: 17
size: .

CDR3: CASSPEATDTQYF
DNA: TGTGCCAGCAGCCCTGAGGCGACAGATACGCAGTATTTT
D: .
V: TRBV7-9
J: TRBJ2-3
length: 13
size: .

CDR3: CASSLQINQETQYF
DNA: TGTGCCAGCAGCTTACAGATAAACCAAGAGACCCAGTACTTC
D: .
V: TRBV5-5
J: TRBJ2-5
length: 14
size: .

CDR3: CASSVDRHTGELFF
DNA: TGTGCCAGCAGCGTCGACAGACACACCGGGGAGCTGTTTTTT
D: .
V: TRBV2
J: TRBJ2-2
length: 14
size: few

CDR3: CASSHPWRGSTQYF
DNA: TGTGCCAGCAGCCACCCTTGGCGGGGAAGTACGCAGTATTTT
D: .
V: TRBV9
J: TRBJ2-3
length: 14
size: .

CDR3: CASSTGTKSTGELFF
DNA: TGTGCCAGCAGTACAGGGACAAAAAGCACCGGGGAGCTGTTTTTT
D: .
V: TRBV6-5
J: TRBJ2-2
length: 15
size: .

CDR3: CASSRQERYLDTQYF
DNA: TGTGCCAGCAGCCGACAGGAGCGCTACCTGGATACGCAGTATTTT
D: .
V: TRBV7-9
J: TRBJ2-3
length: 15
size: .

CDR3: CSSSFTDYGYTF
DNA: TGTTCCAGCAGCTTTACAGATTATGGCTACACCTTC
D: .
V: TRBV7-9
J: TRBJ1-2
length: 12
size: .

CDR3: CASSYRGREDTQYF
DNA: TGTGCCAGCAGTTACAGGGGGCGTGAAGATACGCAGTATTTT
D: TRBD1
V: TRBV6-5
J: TRBJ2-3
length: 14
size: .

CDR3: CASSLGTFYNEQFF
DNA: TGCGCCAGCAGCTTGGGGACTTTCTACAATGAGCAGTTCTTC
D: .
V: TRBV5-1
J: TRBJ2-1
length: 14
size: .

CDR3: CASSLEHVNQETQYF
DNA: TGTGCCAGCAGCCTAGAACATGTCAACCAAGAGACCCAGTACTTC
D: .
V: TRBV7-8
J: TRBJ2-5
length: 15
size: .

CDR3: CASSLAGRQKGQFF
DNA: TGCGCCAGCAGCTTGGCCGGCAGGCAGAAAGGACAGTTCTTC
D: .
V: TRBV5-1
J: TRBJ2-1
length: 14
size: .

CDR3: CASSQGTGQAGNTIYF
DNA: TGCGCCAGCAGCCAAGGTACGGGACAAGCAGGAAACACCATATATTTT
D: .
V: TRBV4-1
J: TRBJ1-3
length: 16
size: .

CDR3: CASSLAGALSSYEQYF
DNA: TGTGCCAGCAGCCTAGCGGGAGCCCTGAGCTCCTACGAGCAGTACTTC
D: TRBD2
V: TRBV5-4
J: TRBJ2-7
length: 16
size: few

CDR3: CSVEYSLSYNEQFF
DNA: TGCAGCGTTGAGTACTCCCTCTCCTACAATGAGCAGTTCTTC
D: .
V: TRBV29-1
J: TRBJ2-1
length: 14
size: .

CDR3: CATSIPRGLGTSGRADTQYF
DNA: TGTGCCACCAGCATCCCCCGAGGGCTCGGGACTAGCGGGAGGGCCGATACGCAGTATTTT
D: TRBD2
V: TRBV15
J: TRBJ2-3
length: 20
size: .

CDR3: CASSVAGGGSGTQYF
DNA: TGTGCCAGCAGCGTAGCAGGGGGCGGTTCTGGTACGCAGTATTTT
D: TRBD1
V: TRBV9
J: TRBJ2-3
length: 15
size: .

CDR3: CASSSSAGGGETQYF
DNA: TGTGCCAGCAGCTCCTCGGCGGGAGGGGGAGAGACCCAGTACTTC
D: TRBD2
V: TRBV11-2
J: TRBJ2-5
length: 15
size: .

CDR3: CASSEEGQGHEQYF
DNA: TGTGCCAGCAGTGAAGAGGGACAGGGCCACGAGCAGTACTTC
D: TRBD1
V: TRBV2
J: TRBJ2-7
length: 14
size: .

CDR3: CASSQDGRGYTF
DNA: TGCGCCAGCAGCCAAGATGGGAGGGGCTACACCTTC
D: .
V: TRBV4-1
J: TRBJ1-2
length: 12
size: .

CDR3: CASSSGGTWVEQYF
DNA: TGCGCCAGCAGCTCAGGCGGGACCTGGGTCGAGCAGTACTTC
D: .
V: TRBV5-1
J: TRBJ2-7
length: 14
size: once

CDR3: CASSYRGGTEAFF
DNA: TGCGCCAGCAGCTACAGGGGGGGTACTGAAGCTTTCTTT
D: TRBD1
V: TRBV5-1
J: TRBJ1-1
length: 13
size: .

CDR3: CASSKPGQGSNQPQHF
DNA: TGTGCCAGCAGTAAACCGGGACAGGGTAGCAATCAGCCCCAGCATTTT
D: TRBD1
V: TRBV2
J: TRBJ1-5
length: 16
size: .

CDR3: CASSRDSLTGELFF
DNA: TGTGCCAGCAGCCGGGACAGCCTCACCGGGGAGCTGTTTTTT
D: TRBD1
V: TRBV9
J: TRBJ2-2
length: 14
size: .

CDR3: CASSFPETREQYF
DNA: TGCGCCAGCAGCTTTCCCGAGACGAGGGAGCAGTACTTC
D: .
V: TRBV5-1
J: TRBJ2-7
length: 13
size: .

CDR3: CASSIQGVNEKLFF
DNA: TGTGCCAGTAGTATCCAGGGGGTTAATGAAAAACTGTTTTTT
D: TRBD1
V: TRBV19
J: TRBJ1-4
length: 14
size: .

CDR3: CASSLMRLENTEAFF
DNA: TGTGCCAGCAGCTTAATGAGACTGGAGAACACTGAAGCTTTCTTT
D: .
V: TRBV7-3
J: TRBJ1-1
length: 15
size: .

CDR3: CASSNVQGNGYTF
DNA: TGTGCCAGCAGTAATGTACAGGGTAATGGCTACACCTTC
D: .
V: TRBV6-5
J: TRBJ1-2
length: 13
size: .

CDR3: CASSVGGGQPQHF
DNA: TGTGCCAGCAGTGTAGGGGGGGGGCAGCCCCAGCATTTT
D: .
V: TRBV6-1
J: TRBJ1-5
length: 13
size: .

CDR3: CASSPTLRIGLAASSYNEQFF
DNA: TGTGCCAGCTCACCAACCCTGAGAATTGGACTAGCGGCAAGCTCCTACAATGAGCAGTTCTTC
D: TRBD2
V: TRBV18
J: TRBJ2-1
length: 21
size: .

CDR3: CASSPGSLNQPQHF
DNA: TGTGCCAGCAGTCCCGGGAGCTTAAATCAGCCCCAGCATTTT
D: .
V: TRBV6-1
J: TRBJ1-5
length: 14
size: few

CDR3: CASSFGDRYTGELFF
DNA: TGTGCCAGCAGTTTTGGGGACAGGTACACCGGGGAGCTGTTTTTT
D: TRBD1
V: TRBV27
J: TRBJ2-2
length: 15
size: .